The TCR beta chain under discussion was sequenced for a study of cytomegalovirus exposure and HLA in healthy donors. Germline trimming cut 5 bases from V and 5 bases from J; bases unmatched to any gene: 8. From germline, CDR1 is SGHNT and CDR2 YENEEA. CDR3 length: 15 amino acids. On this clone itself: Its cognate antigen is unknown.

The PCR contained 60 Vbeta and 13 Jbeta primers. The table came from immunoSEQ multiplex PCR; TCRdb's copy has only in-frame clones and leaves some out. The sample includes about 140,000 clones, roughly 76% seen only once; the top ten take over 13%. Study results and caveats: CMV serostatus was the only recorded immune exposure for donors. Cytomegalovirus-associated TCR beta chains were listed, numbering some 180. Roughly even sequencing depth across donors was the assumption behind the presence/absence analyses. Later analysis indicated greater clonal expansion among HLA-associated TCR beta chains than among equally common other chains.

Material: PBMCs. The TCR sequence derives from a human donor in good health. The chain employs TRBV11-3 and TRBJ2-2; 7 bases are a match to TRBD2. This CDR3 reads CASSQNAGGTGELFF. The CDR3 DNA follows: TGTGCCAGCAGCCAGAATGCCGGGGGGACCGGGGAGCTGTTTTTT.